The T cell receptor (beta chain) under discussion was sequenced for a study of blood T cell repertoires in COVID-19. Data came from immunoSEQ multiplex PCR; TCRdb stores just in-frame clones and leaves some out. The sample includes roughly 250,000 clones, around 85% of them seen just once. The V end lost 2 bases, the J end lost 7 bases, and 9 bases lay between the germline ends. This CDR3 is built from 11 residues. Germline CDR1 GTSNPN, CDR2 SVGIG (reference sequence). The rearrangement joins TRBV30 to TRBJ2-7; D may be TRBD2 (6 bases). The sample taken for sequencing was PBMCs or T cells enriched from blood (not recorded which). This sequence originates from a woman between 35 and 50 years old with acute COVID-19. CDR3 protein: CAWSRGLEQYF. CDR3 DNA: TGTGCCTGGAGTAGGGGACTGGAGCAGTACTTC.